A single sample is the source of the 10 T cell receptor beta chains below, sequenced in a study of regulatory T cells in long-lasting Graves disease. TCR beta libraries were built with iRepertoire HTBI primers and Arm-PCR of CDR3 regions. TCRdb itself ran the multiplex PCR reads through MiXCR, one entry per CDR3 protein. Of 420,000 or so distinct CDR3 sequences listed, around 20% were seen once; the top ten hold roughly 30%. Time point meaning: persistent/refractory GD, antithyroid drugs over 5 years with positive TRAb. RNA extracted from PBMCs served as the sequencing template. Sequenced here: peripheral blood mononuclear cells (PBMCs), sampled when the disease was refractory, from a patient treated with antithyroid drugs. Receptors originate from a female donor with Graves disease.

The table lists this clonotype with a few counts. The CDR3 here is CATSESTSWNGNEQFF. The CDR3 nucleotides are TGTGCCACCAGTGAATCGACTAGTTGGAATGGTAATGAGCAGTTCTTC. The rearrangement uses TRBV24-1 and TRBJ2-1, with D possibly matching TRBD2 (6 bases). The CDR3 runs to 16 residues. Trimming removed 4 bases at V and 7 bases at J, with 19 bases between. Germline V CDR1 and CDR2: KGHDR, SFDVKD.

V usage is TRBV15 and J usage is TRBJ2-7; a weak D match, TRBD1 (6 bases). Germline CDR1 reads LNHNV; CDR2 reads YYDKDF (reference sequence). The CDR3 has 17 amino acids. The ends were cut back, 0 bases at V and 2 bases at J, with 17 bases in the middle. CDR3 in DNA: TGTGCCACCAGCAGAGATCGGCGGGCGGACAGAGCCTACGAGCAGTACTTC. It yields the protein CATSRDRRADRAYEQYF.

This clonotype was observed a few times. V and J are TRBV6-1 and TRBJ2-7; D gene unclear. Trimming removed 5 bases at V and 8 bases at J, with 7 bases between. This CDR3 has 10 amino acids. The germline gives CDR1 MNHNS, CDR2 SASEGT. CDR3 coding DNA: TGTGCCAGCAGTCCCCCCAAGCAGTACTTC. Amino acids: CASSPPKQYF.

This clonotype was counted ten times or more. The rearrangement joins TRBV3-1 to TRBJ2-5, with a tentative D call TRBD1 (7 bases). CDR3 length: 12 residues. The V end lost 2 bases, the J end lost 10 bases, and 11 bases lay between the germline ends. CDR1 and CDR2 from the germline V gene are LGHDT and YNNKEL (reference sequence). The CDR3 loop reads CASSQNQGGQYF. Here the CDR3 DNA reads TGTGCCAGCAGCCAAAACCAGGGGGGCCAGTACTTC.

This clonotype turned up a few times. The chain employs TRBV7-2 and TRBJ1-6; D call uncertain. V lost 1 base to trimming and J lost 6 bases, with 16 bases between them. Germline V gene lookup returns CDR1 SGHTA and CDR2 FQGNSA. CDR3 length equals 17 residues. The CDR3 region has the DNA TGTGCCAGCAGCTTAGGAAGGTCCCGAATTTCTAATTCACCCCTCCACTTT. Its translation is CASSLGRSRISNSPLHF.

This clonotype has ten or more counts. V and J are TRBV2 and TRBJ2-7, with TRBD2 identical over 9 bases. The CDR3 spans 14 residues. V was pared by 2 bases and J by 6 bases, with 5 bases of the junction left unmatched. The germline V gene has CDR1 SNHLY and CDR2 FYNNEI. In nucleotides, the CDR3 is TGTGCCAGCAGTGAAACTAGCGGGTCACGCGAGCAGTACTTC. This sequence encodes CASSETSGSREQYF.

This clonotype was counted many times. V is TRBV6-2 or TRBV6-3 and J is TRBJ2-7, with 7 bases fitting TRBD2. The germline V gene has CDR1 MNHEY and CDR2 SVGEGT. This CDR3 is 15 amino acids long. Losses at the gene ends were 6 bases for V and 0 bases for J; bases not matched to a gene: 8. The CDR3 region has the DNA TGTGCCAGCAGGAAAGCGGGACTTAGCTCCTACGAGCAGTACTTC. It codes for CASRKAGLSSYEQYF.

This clonotype was observed at least ten times. V gene TRBV2 combines with J gene TRBJ2-5; a possible D gene is TRBD1 (6 bases). V lost 5 bases to trimming and J lost 5 bases, with 12 bases between them. The CDR3 is 13 amino acids. Germline CDR1 is SNHLY and CDR2 is FYNNEI. The CDR3 nucleotides read TGTGCCAGCAGTTACAGGGATCGGGAGACCCAGTACTTC. Translating it yields CASSYRDRETQYF.

The table lists this clonotype with a few counts. The chain is built from TRBV9 and TRBJ1-1, with D hard to call. The V end lost 0 bases, the J end lost 4 bases, and 7 bases lay between the germline ends. CDR1 SGDLS and CDR2 YYNGEE come from the germline V gene. This CDR3 is built from 13 residues. The CDR3 region is CASSVEGRTEAFF. CDR3 in DNA: TGTGCCAGCAGCGTAGAAGGACGCACTGAAGCTTTCTTT.

This clonotype was observed many times. This sequence joins TRBV20-1 and TRBJ1-2, with a possible D match to TRBD1 (5 bases). The CDR3 runs 14 residues. The V gene's germline CDR1 is DFQATT and CDR2 SNEGSKA (reference sequence). V dropped 3 bases and J dropped 5 bases, with 16 bases sitting between them. CDR3 residues: CSASSPRGVYGYTF. The CDR3, as DNA: TGCAGTGCTAGTAGTCCGAGGGGCGTGTATGGCTACACCTTC.